This TCR beta chain originates from a study of T cells in Graves' hyperthyroidism and ophthalmopathy. RNA transcripts provided the source from which TCR beta CDR3 regions were amplified. Carried out on the TCR CDR3, a first-round RT-PCR used the HTBI primer set. TCRdb re-derived calls from the multiplex PCR reads in MiXCR, one entry per CDR3 protein. Among more than 300,000 distinct CDR3 sequences, under 20% were seen once, and the ten largest hold around two fifths. The ends were cut back, 5 bases at V and 7 bases at J, with 14 bases in the middle. CDR3 length equals 13 residues. The germline V gene has CDR1 SGHAT and CDR2 FQNNGV. This clonotype occurred many times. Not enrolled were patients with uncontrolled infection, other autoimmune disease, pregnancy or lactation.

J is TRBJ1-1 and V is TRBV11-2; possible D gene TRBD1, 5 bases. The origin of this receptor is a man aged 18 to 29 with Graves' ophthalmopathy. Sequenced material: blood. The chain's CDR3 is CASSPIGTLEAFF. CDR3 bases: TGTGCCAGCAGCCCGATTGGGACCCTTGAAGCTTTCTTT.